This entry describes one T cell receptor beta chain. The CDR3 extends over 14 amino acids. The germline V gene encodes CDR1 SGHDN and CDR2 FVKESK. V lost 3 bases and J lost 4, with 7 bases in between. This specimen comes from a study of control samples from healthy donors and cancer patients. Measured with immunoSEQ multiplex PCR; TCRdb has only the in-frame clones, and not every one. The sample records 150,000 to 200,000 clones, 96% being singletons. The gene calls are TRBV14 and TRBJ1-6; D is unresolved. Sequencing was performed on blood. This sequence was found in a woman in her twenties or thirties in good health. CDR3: CASSHWVYNSPLHF. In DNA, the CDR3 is TGTGCCAGCAGCCATTGGGTGTATAATTCACCCCTCCACTTT.